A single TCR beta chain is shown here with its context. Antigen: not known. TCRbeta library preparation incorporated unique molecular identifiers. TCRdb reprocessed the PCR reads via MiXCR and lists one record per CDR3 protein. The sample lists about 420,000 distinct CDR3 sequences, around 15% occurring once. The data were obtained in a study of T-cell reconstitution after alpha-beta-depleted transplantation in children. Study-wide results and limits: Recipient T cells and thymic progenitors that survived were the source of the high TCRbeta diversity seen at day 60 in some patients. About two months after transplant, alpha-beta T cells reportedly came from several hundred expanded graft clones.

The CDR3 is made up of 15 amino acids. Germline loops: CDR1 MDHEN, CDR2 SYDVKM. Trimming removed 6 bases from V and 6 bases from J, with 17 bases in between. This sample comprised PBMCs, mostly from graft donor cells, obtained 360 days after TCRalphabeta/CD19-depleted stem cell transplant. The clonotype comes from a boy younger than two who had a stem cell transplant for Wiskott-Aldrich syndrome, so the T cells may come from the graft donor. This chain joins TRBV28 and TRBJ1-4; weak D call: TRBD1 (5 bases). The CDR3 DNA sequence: TGTGCCAGCAGCCCCTCACAGGATTGGGATGAAAAACTGTTTTTT. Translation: CASSPSQDWDEKLFF.